The 31 T cell receptor beta chains presented below share a single source sample, sequenced in a study of blood T cell repertoires in COVID-19. TCRdb's table, derived via immunoSEQ multiplex PCR, lists solely in-frame clones and lacks some. This table holds about 280,000 clones, around nine tenths found once. Material for sequencing was PBMCs or T cells enriched from blood (not recorded which). Source of these receptors: a woman in her sixties or seventies in a cohort exposed to, infected with or recovered from COVID-19 (not recorded which).

This chain connects TRBV13 to TRBJ2-7, with D possibly being TRBD2 (6 bases). Deletions cut 4 bases from V and 6 bases from J, with 10 bases between. Germline V CDR1 and CDR2: PRHDT, FYEKMQ (reference sequence). CDR3 size: 12 residues. CDR3 loop: CASSSTSTEQYF. The CDR3 DNA sequence: TGTGCCAGCAGCTCTACTAGCACCGAGCAGTACTTC.

This sequence joins TRBV5-5 and TRBJ2-1; TRBD2 agrees at 8 bases. This CDR3 has 17 residues. With V trimmed by 3 bases and J by 0 bases, 8 bases remained unmatched. Looked up from germline, CDR1 is SGHKS and CDR2 is YYEKEE (reference sequence). The CDR3 DNA follows: TGTGCCAGCAGCTCAATAGCGGGGACGAGCTCCTACAATGAGCAGTTCTTC. Its protein product is CASSSIAGTSSYNEQFF.

The chain couples TRBV3-1 (or the pseudogene TRBV3-2) to TRBJ1-2; tentatively, D is TRBD1 (5 bases). This CDR3 comprises 13 residues. In germline, CDR1 is LGHDT, CDR2 YNNKEL (reference sequence). The V gene lost 0 bases and the J gene lost 7 bases, with 9 bases spanning the gap. In DNA, the CDR3 is TGTGCCAGCAGCCAAGATCCTCAGGGTGGCTACACCTTC. It encodes CASSQDPQGGYTF.

The V call is TRBV5-1, the J call TRBJ2-1; TRBD2 matches at 7 bases. V was clipped by 3 bases and J by 4 bases; unmatched bases: 7. CDR3 length equals 15 residues. Germline V lookup: CDR1 SGHRS, CDR2 YFSETQ. The CDR3 sequence is CASSSPRLAYNEQFF. CDR3 coding DNA: TGCGCCAGCAGCTCCCCCCGACTAGCTTACAATGAGCAGTTCTTC.

This clone came up once. The chain has TRBV9 and TRBJ2-5, with 11 bases that match TRBD2. Germline V gene sequence: CDR1 SGDLS, CDR2 YYNGEE. V shed 3 bases, J shed 2 bases, and the junction held 6 bases outside the gene matches. CDR3 size: 16 residues. The CDR3 here is CASSGRTSGHQETQYF. The CDR3 DNA follows: TGTGCCAGCAGCGGAAGGACTAGCGGGCATCAAGAGACCCAGTACTTC.

The V gene is TRBV6-6, the J gene TRBJ1-6; 9 bases map to TRBD1. V was clipped by 6 bases and J by 7 bases; unmatched bases: 7. The germline CDR1 and CDR2 sequences are MNHNY and SVGAGI (reference sequence). This CDR3 spans 15 amino acids. In DNA, the CDR3 is TGTGCCAGCAGCCTATCCGGGACAGGGAATTCACCCCTCCACTTT. Translating gives CASSLSGTGNSPLHF.

This clone occurred many times. This chain links TRBV6-5 with TRBJ2-1; TRBD2 agrees at 8 bases. This CDR3 is built from 12 residues. V lost 7 bases, J lost 8 bases, and 4 bases stayed unmatched. Per the germline V gene, CDR1 is MNHEY and CDR2 is SVGAGI. CDR3 DNA sequence: TGTGCCAGCACCGGGACTAGGGATGAGCAGTTCTTC. Translated, it gives CASTGTRDEQFF.

The chain is built from TRBV25-1 and TRBJ2-5, with TRBD2 matching 11 bases. This CDR3 has 17 residues. J gave up 3 bases and V 1 base, and 7 bases lay outside the gene matches. Germline V CDR1 and CDR2: MGHDK, SYGVNS. CDR3 sequence (DNA): TGTGCCAGCAGTGAATTTTTACTAGCGGGGGATGAAGAGACCCAGTACTTC. Translation gives CASSEFLLAGDEETQYF.

The genes are TRBV27 and TRBJ1-1; D perhaps matches TRBD1 (5 bases). The CDR3 covers 14 residues. Germline lookup yields CDR1 MNHEY and CDR2 SMNVEV (reference sequence). V lost 0 bases to trimming and J lost 5 bases, with 10 bases between them. CDR3 nucleotide sequence: TGTGCCAGCAGTTTATCTGGGCGGGGGACTGAAGCTTTCTTT. As protein: CASSLSGRGTEAFF.

The chain uses TRBV11-2 and TRBJ2-5, with 9 bases that match TRBD2. This CDR3 region has 13 residues. Germline CDR1 SGHAT, CDR2 FQNNGV. V shed 3 bases, J shed 5 bases, and the junction held 1 base outside the gene matches. For the CDR3, the DNA is TGTGCCAGCAGCTTTAGCGGGAGTGAGACCCAGTACTTC. It codes for CASSFSGSETQYF.

V is TRBV6-1 and J is TRBJ2-3, with unresolved D. The V and J ends lost 0 bases and 4 bases respectively, with 5 bases between them. CDR1 MNHNS and CDR2 SASEGT come from the germline V gene. The CDR3 covers 13 residues. CDR3 nucleotides: TGTGCCAGCAGTGAAGCCCCGGCAGATACGCAGTATTTT. Amino acids: CASSEAPADTQYF.

This chain uses TRBV27 with TRBJ2-1, with TRBD2 as a possible D gene (5 bases). CDR1 is MNHEY and CDR2 is SMNVEV in the germline V gene (reference sequence). This CDR3 comprises 13 residues. V lost 5 bases and J 4 bases, leaving 9 bases between the germline ends. The CDR3 loop is CASSPGLYNEQFF. The CDR3 DNA sequence: TGTGCCAGCAGTCCTGGACTTTACAATGAGCAGTTCTTC.

The chain uses TRBV14 and TRBJ2-3; TRBD2 matches at 10 bases. CDR1 is SGHDN and CDR2 is FVKESK in the germline V gene. The ends lost 4 bases at V and 7 bases at J; junction bases unmatched: 8. The CDR3 consists of 15 residues. The CDR3 coding sequence is TGTGCCAGCAGCCTTTATCTAGCGGGAGATAATACGCAGTATTTT. It specifies CASSLYLAGDNTQYF.

This clone was detected once. This sequence joins TRBV28 and TRBJ1-5; 9 positions agree with TRBD1. This CDR3 comprises 15 residues. The V and J ends lost 1 base and 6 bases, in that order; junction bases with no gene match: 4. Germline V gene lookup returns CDR1 MDHEN and CDR2 SYDVKM. This CDR3 reads CASSLSRTGVQPQHF. The CDR3, as DNA: TGTGCCAGCAGTTTATCGAGGACAGGGGTTCAGCCCCAGCATTTT. The whole variable domain, filled in from reference TRBV28 and TRBJ1-5, reads DVKVTQSSRYLVKRTGEKVFLECVQDMDHENMFWYRQDPGLGLRLIYFSYDVKMKEKGDIPEGYSVSREKKERFSLILESASTNQTSMYLCASSLSRTGVQPQHFGDGTRLSIL.

This clone was seen once. This sequence joins TRBV7-2 and TRBJ1-3; D possibly corresponds to TRBD1 (5 bases). The CDR3 length is 16 residues. Germline V gives CDR1 SGHTA, CDR2 FQGNSA. Trimming cost V 5 bases and J 0 bases, with 14 bases left between them. CDR3 DNA: TGTGCCAGCAGCCCGCGACAGCCTTCCTCTGGAAACACCATATATTTT. Translation gives CASSPRQPSSGNTIYF.

The rearrangement joins TRBV5-4 to TRBJ2-7, with TRBD1 matching 9 bases. The CDR3 spans 14 residues. Looked up from germline, CDR1 is SGHNT and CDR2 is YYREEE (reference sequence). V shed 4 bases and J 2 bases; nucleotides not matched to a gene: 4. The CDR3 nucleotides read TGTGCCAGCAGCCAGGGACAGGGCACCTACGAGCAGTACTTC. Translating gives CASSQGQGTYEQYF.

This clone has a count of ten or more. The rearrangement joins TRBV5-1 to TRBJ2-7, with 15 bases fitting TRBD2. Germline loops: CDR1 SGHRS, CDR2 YFSETQ. V trimming: 3 bases; J trimming: 0 bases; junction bases outside the gene matches: 4. This CDR3 contains 17 residues. CDR3 nucleotide sequence: TGCGCCAGCAGCTGGGGACTAGCGGGAGGAAGCTCCTACGAGCAGTACTTC. Translation: CASSWGLAGGSSYEQYF.

The gene calls are TRBV6-5 and TRBJ1-4; D is perhaps TRBD1 (5 bases). Germline V gene lookup returns CDR1 MNHEY and CDR2 SVGAGI. V lost 6 bases to trimming and J lost 7 bases, with 15 bases between them. This CDR3 is 14 amino acids long. The CDR3 reads CASSRGTTSEKLFF. CDR3 DNA: TGTGCCAGCAGCCGAGGGACTACGAGTGAAAAACTGTTTTTT.

The chain has TRBV18 and TRBJ1-5, with D perhaps matching TRBD1 (5 bases). Trimming removed 4 bases at V and 3 bases at J, with 10 bases between. Germline CDR1 KGHSH, CDR2 LQKENI. The CDR3 sequence is 14 residues long. CDR3 DNA: TGTGCCAGCTCACAGGGGAGGGTCAATCAGCCCCAGCATTTT. As protein: CASSQGRVNQPQHF.

V is TRBV6-5 and J is TRBJ1-5; D uncertain. CDR1 is MNHEY, CDR2 SVGAGI, per germline. The CDR3 runs to 13 residues. V lost 7 bases and J 7 bases, leaving 14 bases between the germline ends. For the CDR3, the DNA is TGTGCCAGCAAGTGGCCTGGGGAGCAGCCCCAGCATTTT. As protein: CASKWPGEQPQHF.

The genes are TRBV5-6 and TRBJ1-1; possibly TRBD1 for D (6 bases). The germline V gene has CDR1 SGHDT and CDR2 YYEEEE. Trimming took off 0 bases at V and 6 bases at J, with 12 bases between the two ends. This CDR3 has 14 amino acids. CDR3 DNA: TGTGCCAGCAGCTTGGGCCAGACAGGTTCTGAAGCTTTCTTT. The encoded protein is CASSLGQTGSEAFF.

This clone was seen a single time. The V and J genes are TRBV10-2 and TRBJ2-7; 7 bases line up with TRBD1. Germline CDR1 is WSHSY and CDR2 is SAAADI. Trimming cost V 7 bases and J 4 bases; bases outside gene matches: 7. The CDR3 totals 13 residues. This CDR3 is CASTQTGMYEQYF. The CDR3 nucleotides read TGCGCCAGCACCCAGACAGGGATGTACGAGCAGTACTTC.

The chain combines TRBV9 with TRBJ2-7, with D maybe TRBD2 (5 bases). V lost 4 bases to trimming and J lost 2 bases, with 13 bases between them. Germline V CDR1 and CDR2: SGDLS, YYNGEE. The CDR3 loop spans 14 amino acids. CDR3 amino acids: CASSPRLAPYEQYF. CDR3 bases: TGTGCCAGCAGCCCCCGGCTAGCACCCTACGAGCAGTACTTC.

CDR3 in DNA: TGCAGTGCTCGTTTAAATGAGCAGTTCTTC. Translated, it gives CSARLNEQFF. The rearrangement links TRBV20-1 to TRBJ2-1; D gene ambiguous. The CDR3 is 10 amino acids. Germline V lookup: CDR1 DFQATT, CDR2 SNEGSKA (reference sequence). V was clipped by 5 bases and J by 7 bases, with 6 bases between them.

The chain links TRBV7-9 to TRBJ1-3; the D is unclear. This CDR3 region has 16 residues. The V end was cut by 1 base, the J end by 0 bases, with 10 bases between. The germline V gene encodes CDR1 SEHNR and CDR2 FQNEAQ (reference sequence). The CDR3 is CASSLGRSSSGNTIYF. The CDR3 DNA is TGTGCCAGCAGCTTAGGCAGGTCCTCCTCTGGAAACACCATATATTTT.

The CDR3 DNA reads as TGTGCCATCAGTGAGGGGACAGGCGAGACCCAGTACTTC. Translating gives CAISEGTGETQYF. The V gene is TRBV10-3, the J gene TRBJ2-5, with 8 bases that match TRBD1. From germline, CDR1 is ENHRY and CDR2 SYGVKD. CDR3 length equals 13 residues. Unmatched junction bases numbered 1, after V lost 2 bases and J lost 5 bases.

The chain is built from TRBV29-1 and TRBJ2-3; D unresolved. The CDR3 loop spans 12 amino acids. V dropped 5 bases and J dropped 3 bases, with 9 bases sitting between them. In germline, CDR1 is SQVTM, CDR2 ANQGSEA. The CDR3 region is CSVRFATDTQYF. The CDR3 DNA is TGCAGCGTTCGGTTCGCGACAGATACGCAGTATTTT.

CDR3 nucleotide sequence: TGTGCCACCAGACGCAGGGGGCAGAGAGGAAACACCATATATTTT. Residues: CATRRRGQRGNTIYF. The V call is TRBV6-5, the J call TRBJ1-3; 8 bases agree with TRBD1. CDR3 size: 15 residues. CDR1 and CDR2 from the germline V gene are MNHEY and SVGAGI. Unmatched junction bases numbered 12, after V lost 10 bases and J lost 4 bases.

The V call is TRBV30, the J call TRBJ1-5; D gene unclear. The CDR3 extends over 14 amino acids. Germline assignment: CDR1 GTSNPN and CDR2 SVGIG (reference sequence). V was shortened by 1 base and J by 4 bases, with 11 bases between the two germline ends. As DNA, the CDR3 is TGTGCCTGGAGTGGTGCCAGTCAAAATCAGCCCCAGCATTTT. Amino acids: CAWSGASQNQPQHF. Looking up the rest from reference TRBV30 and TRBJ1-5 gives the full variable domain: SQTIHQWPATLVQPVGSPLSLECTVEGTSNPNLYWYRQAAGRGLQLLFYSVGIGQISSEVPQNLSASRPQDRQFILSSKKLLLSDSGFYLCAWSGASQNQPQHFGDGTRLSIL.

The rearrangement joins TRBV5-1 to TRBJ1-2, with TRBD1 matching over 10 bases. The CDR3 spans 17 residues. V trimming: 0 bases; J trimming: 2 bases; junction bases outside the gene matches: 7. The germline V gene encodes CDR1 SGHRS and CDR2 YFSETQ. The CDR3 DNA reads as TGCGCCAGCAGCTTGGACGCCCCGGGACAGGGGAACTATGGCTACACCTTC. As protein: CASSLDAPGQGNYGYTF.

The chain carries TRBV6-5 and TRBJ2-1, with 10 bases identical to TRBD2. The trim removed 6 bases at V and 9 bases at J, leaving 8 bases unmatched. Germline V gene lookup returns CDR1 MNHEY and CDR2 SVGAGI. The CDR3 runs to 14 residues. The CDR3 protein is CASRGTSAVGEQFF. The CDR3 DNA reads as TGTGCCAGCAGGGGGACTAGCGCCGTCGGTGAGCAGTTCTTC.